These 6 T cell receptor beta chains were sequenced from one sample in a study of neurological immune-mediated disorders. The time point was: longitudinal time-point 2. TCRdb ran MiXCR on the 5' RACE reads and lists one entry per CDR3 protein. The sample lists 57,000 or so distinct CDR3 sequences; 8.5% to 10% were seen once. The sequenced sample was PBMCs. The receptors originated from a man between 25 and 39 years old in good health.

This clonotype was seen repeatedly, ten times or more. This chain links TRBV10-3 with TRBJ2-5, with 7 bases fitting TRBD1. Germline V gives CDR1 ENHRY, CDR2 SYGVKD. The length of the CDR3 is 13 residues. Trimming at V came to 6 bases and at J to 2 bases, leaving 3 bases not matched to a gene. The CDR3 protein is CAIRDRLQETQYF. CDR3 coding DNA: TGTGCCATCAGGGACAGGCTTCAAGAGACCCAGTACTTC.

The sample holds one count of this clonotype. A much larger clone is a single base away; this may be a read error. V and J are TRBV18 and TRBJ2-6; D not resolved. The V gene's germline CDR1 is KGHSH and CDR2 LQKENI. The CDR3 runs to 16 residues. CDR3 nucleotide sequence: TGTGCCAGATCACCACCGGCAGGATCTGGGGCCAACGTCCTGACTTTC. The encoded protein is CARSPPAGSGANVLTF.

This clonotype was found many times. The chain carries TRBV27 and TRBJ2-7; 7 bases are a match to TRBD2. The CDR3 runs 14 residues. Germline assignment: CDR1 MNHEY and CDR2 SMNVEV (reference sequence). V was clipped by 4 bases and J by 3 bases; unmatched bases: 6. CDR3 residues: CASSSAGEGYEQYF. In nucleotides, the CDR3 is TGTGCCAGCAGTTCGGCGGGAGAAGGCTACGAGCAGTACTTC.

About this clonotype itself: A much larger clone sits a single nucleotide away, making a read error possible. No conserved phenylalanine or tryptophan is present at the end of the CDR3, so a read error is the likely explanation. The chain has TRBV6-1 and TRBJ2-7; tentatively, D is TRBD1 or TRBD2 (5 bases each). The length of the CDR3 is 12 residues. Trimming removed 6 bases at V and 0 bases at J, with 6 bases between. Germline V gene data show CDR1 as MNHNS and CDR2 as SASEGT. DNA of the CDR3: TGTGCCAGCAGGGGGGACTCCTACGAGCAGTACTAC. Its protein is CASRGDSYEQYY.

The V and J genes are TRBV12-3 or TRBV12-4 and TRBJ2-5; D gene unclear. The V end lost 6 bases, the J end lost 7 bases, and 15 bases lay between the germline ends. The CDR3 has 13 residues. The CDR3 nucleotides read TGTGCCAGCAGCCCTCGAGCATCCCTGACCCAGTACTTC. Amino acids: CASSPRASLTQYF.

This clonotype showed up many times. The chain uses TRBV29-1 and TRBJ2-1; tentatively, D is TRBD2 (6 bases). Trimming left V 1 base short and J 9 bases short, with 13 bases between. CDR3 length equals 13 residues. CDR1 is SQVTM and CDR2 is ANQGSEA in the germline V gene. The CDR3 bases are TGCAGCGTTGAAGCCGACCGGGGAGGTGAGCAGTTCTTC. Residues: CSVEADRGGEQFF.